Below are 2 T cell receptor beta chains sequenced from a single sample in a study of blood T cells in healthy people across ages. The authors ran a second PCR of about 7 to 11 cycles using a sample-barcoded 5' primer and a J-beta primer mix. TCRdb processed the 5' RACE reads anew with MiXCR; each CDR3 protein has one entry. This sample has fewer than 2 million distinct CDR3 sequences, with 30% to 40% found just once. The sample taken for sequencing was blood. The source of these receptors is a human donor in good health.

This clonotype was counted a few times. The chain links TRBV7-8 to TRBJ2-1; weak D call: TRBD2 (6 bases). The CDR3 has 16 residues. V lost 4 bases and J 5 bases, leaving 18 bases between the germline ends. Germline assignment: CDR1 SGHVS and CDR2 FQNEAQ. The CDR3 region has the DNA TGTGCCAGCAGCTCCCTGTCGGGACTCGCCCACAATGAGCAGTTCTTC. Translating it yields CASSSLSGLAHNEQFF.

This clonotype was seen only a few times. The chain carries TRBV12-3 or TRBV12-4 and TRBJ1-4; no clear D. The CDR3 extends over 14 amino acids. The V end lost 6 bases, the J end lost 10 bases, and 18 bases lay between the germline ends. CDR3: CASSPFGGSGKLFF. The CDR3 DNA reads TGTGCCAGCAGCCCATTCGGCGGGTCAGGAAAACTGTTTTTT.